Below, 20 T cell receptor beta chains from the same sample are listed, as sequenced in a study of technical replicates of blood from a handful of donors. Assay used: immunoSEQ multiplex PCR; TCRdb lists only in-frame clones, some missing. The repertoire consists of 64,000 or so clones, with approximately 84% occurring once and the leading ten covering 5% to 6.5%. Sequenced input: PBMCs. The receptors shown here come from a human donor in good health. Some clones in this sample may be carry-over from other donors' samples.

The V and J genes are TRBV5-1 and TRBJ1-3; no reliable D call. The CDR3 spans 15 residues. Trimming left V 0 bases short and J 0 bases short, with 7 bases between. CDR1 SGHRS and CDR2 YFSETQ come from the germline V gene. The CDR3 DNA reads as TGCGCCAGCAGCTTGGGGGCTATCTCTGGAAACACCATATATTTT. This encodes CASSLGAISGNTIYF.

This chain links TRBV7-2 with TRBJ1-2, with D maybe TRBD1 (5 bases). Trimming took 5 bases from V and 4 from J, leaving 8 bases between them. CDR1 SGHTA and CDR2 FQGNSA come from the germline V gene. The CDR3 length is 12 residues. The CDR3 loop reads CASSPGSYGYTF. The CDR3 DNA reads TGTGCCAGCAGCCCAGGGTCCTATGGCTACACCTTC.

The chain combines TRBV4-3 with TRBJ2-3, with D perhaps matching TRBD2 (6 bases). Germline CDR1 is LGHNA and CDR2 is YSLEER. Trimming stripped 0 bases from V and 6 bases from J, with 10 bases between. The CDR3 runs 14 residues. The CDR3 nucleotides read TGCGCCAGCAGCCAAGATCGGGCGGGGGATACGCAGTATTTT. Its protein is CASSQDRAGDTQYF.

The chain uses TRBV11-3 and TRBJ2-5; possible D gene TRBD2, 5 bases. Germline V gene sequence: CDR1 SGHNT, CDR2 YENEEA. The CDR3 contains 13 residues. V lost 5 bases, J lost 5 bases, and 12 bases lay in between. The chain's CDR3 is CASSRTGGETQYF. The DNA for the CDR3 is TGTGCCAGCAGCCGGACTGGTGGGGAGACCCAGTACTTC.

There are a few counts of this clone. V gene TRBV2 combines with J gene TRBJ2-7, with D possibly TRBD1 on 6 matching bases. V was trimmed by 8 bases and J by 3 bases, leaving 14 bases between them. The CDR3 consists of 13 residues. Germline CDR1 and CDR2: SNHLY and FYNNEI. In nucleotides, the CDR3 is TGTGCCAGCGGCAGGGGAGTACTCTACGAGCAGTACTTC. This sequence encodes CASGRGVLYEQYF.

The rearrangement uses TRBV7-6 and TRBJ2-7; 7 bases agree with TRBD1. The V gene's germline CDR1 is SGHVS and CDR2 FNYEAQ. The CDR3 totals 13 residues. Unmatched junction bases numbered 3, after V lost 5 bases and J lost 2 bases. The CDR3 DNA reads TGTGCCAGCAGCCAAACAGGGGCCTACGAGCAGTACTTC. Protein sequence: CASSQTGAYEQYF.

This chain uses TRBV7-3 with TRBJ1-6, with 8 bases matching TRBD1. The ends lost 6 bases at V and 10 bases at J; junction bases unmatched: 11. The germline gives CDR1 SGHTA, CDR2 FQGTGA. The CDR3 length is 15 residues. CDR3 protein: CASRQRQGKASPLHF. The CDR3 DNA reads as TGTGCCAGCAGACAGAGACAGGGGAAAGCCTCACCCCTCCACTTT.

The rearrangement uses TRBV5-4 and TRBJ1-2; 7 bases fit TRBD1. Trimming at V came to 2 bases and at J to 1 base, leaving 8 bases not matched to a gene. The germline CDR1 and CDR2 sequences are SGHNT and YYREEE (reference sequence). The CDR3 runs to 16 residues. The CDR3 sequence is CASSLAGGAGNYGYTF. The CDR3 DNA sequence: TGTGCCAGCAGCTTAGCAGGGGGTGCGGGTAACTATGGCTACACCTTC.

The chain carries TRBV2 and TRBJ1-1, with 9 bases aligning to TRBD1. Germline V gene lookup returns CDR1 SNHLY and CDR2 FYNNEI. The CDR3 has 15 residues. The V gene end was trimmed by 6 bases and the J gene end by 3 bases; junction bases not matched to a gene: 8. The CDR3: CASRRRTGADTEAFF. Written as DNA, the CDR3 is TGTGCCAGCAGACGACGGACAGGGGCGGACACTGAAGCTTTCTTT.

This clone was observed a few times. For the CDR3, the DNA is TGTGCCAGCAGTTACCAGGACAGGGTCGTCTATGGCTACACCTTC. This encodes CASSYQDRVVYGYTF. The chain is built from TRBV6-6 and TRBJ1-2; TRBD1 aligns across 8 bases. V shed 2 bases and J 4 bases; nucleotides not matched to a gene: 6. The germline V gene has CDR1 MNHNY and CDR2 SVGAGI (reference sequence). The CDR3 has 15 residues.

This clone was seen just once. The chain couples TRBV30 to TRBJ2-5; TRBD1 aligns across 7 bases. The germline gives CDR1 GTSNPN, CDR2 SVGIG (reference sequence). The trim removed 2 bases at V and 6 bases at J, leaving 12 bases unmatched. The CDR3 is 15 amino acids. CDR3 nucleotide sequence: TGTGCCTGGAGTCCCCGGACAGGAGCCGCCAAGACCCAGTACTTC. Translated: CAWSPRTGAAKTQYF.

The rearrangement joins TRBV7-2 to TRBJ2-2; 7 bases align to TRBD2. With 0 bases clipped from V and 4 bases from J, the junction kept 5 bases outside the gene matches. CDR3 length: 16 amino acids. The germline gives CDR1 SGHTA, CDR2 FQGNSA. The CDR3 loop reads CASSLAGGFGTGELFF. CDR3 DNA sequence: TGTGCCAGCAGCTTAGCGGGGGGGTTCGGCACCGGGGAGCTGTTTTTT.

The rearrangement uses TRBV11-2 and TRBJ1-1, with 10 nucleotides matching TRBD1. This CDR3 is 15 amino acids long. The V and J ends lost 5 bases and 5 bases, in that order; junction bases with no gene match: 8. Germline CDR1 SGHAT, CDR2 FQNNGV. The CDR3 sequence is CASSTLDRGTTEAFF. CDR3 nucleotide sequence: TGTGCCAGCAGCACACTGGACAGGGGGACGACTGAAGCTTTCTTT.

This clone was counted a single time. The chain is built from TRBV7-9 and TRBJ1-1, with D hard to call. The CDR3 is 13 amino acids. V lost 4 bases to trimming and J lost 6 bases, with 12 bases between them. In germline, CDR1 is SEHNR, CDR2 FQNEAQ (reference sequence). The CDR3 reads CASSWEVEAEAFF. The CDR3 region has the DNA TGTGCCAGCAGCTGGGAGGTGGAGGCTGAAGCTTTCTTT.

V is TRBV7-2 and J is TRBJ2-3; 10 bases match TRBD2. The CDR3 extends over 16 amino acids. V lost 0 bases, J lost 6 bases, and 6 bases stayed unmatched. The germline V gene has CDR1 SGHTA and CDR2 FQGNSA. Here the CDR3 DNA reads TGTGCCAGCAGCTTAGCGAGTAGCGGGGGGTGGGATACGCAGTATTTT. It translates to CASSLASSGGWDTQYF.

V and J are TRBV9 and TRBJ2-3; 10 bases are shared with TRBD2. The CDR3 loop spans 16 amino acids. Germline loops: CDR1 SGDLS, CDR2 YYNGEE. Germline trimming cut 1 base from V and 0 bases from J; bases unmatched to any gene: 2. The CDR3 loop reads CASSVTSGISTDTQYF. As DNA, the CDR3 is TGTGCCAGCAGCGTAACTAGCGGGATAAGCACAGATACGCAGTATTTT.

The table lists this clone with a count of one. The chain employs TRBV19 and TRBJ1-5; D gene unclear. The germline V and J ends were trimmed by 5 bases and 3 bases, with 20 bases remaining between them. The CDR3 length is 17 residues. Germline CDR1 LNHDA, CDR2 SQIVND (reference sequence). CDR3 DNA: TGTGCCAGTAGTTTCACGGGGTCCCATACACTCAATCAGCCCCAGCATTTT. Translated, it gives CASSFTGSHTLNQPQHF.

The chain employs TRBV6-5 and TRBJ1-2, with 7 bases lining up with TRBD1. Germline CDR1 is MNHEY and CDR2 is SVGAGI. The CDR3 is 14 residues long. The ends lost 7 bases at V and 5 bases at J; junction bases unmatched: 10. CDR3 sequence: CASTRDSPAYGYTF. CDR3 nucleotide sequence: TGTGCCAGCACCAGGGACAGCCCGGCTTATGGCTACACCTTC.

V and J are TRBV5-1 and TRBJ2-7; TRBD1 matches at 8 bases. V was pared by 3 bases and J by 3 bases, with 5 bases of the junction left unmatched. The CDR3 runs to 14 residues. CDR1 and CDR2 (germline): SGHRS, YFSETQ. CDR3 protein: CASSYGQGLYEQYF. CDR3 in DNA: TGCGCCAGCAGCTATGGACAGGGTCTCTACGAGCAGTACTTC.

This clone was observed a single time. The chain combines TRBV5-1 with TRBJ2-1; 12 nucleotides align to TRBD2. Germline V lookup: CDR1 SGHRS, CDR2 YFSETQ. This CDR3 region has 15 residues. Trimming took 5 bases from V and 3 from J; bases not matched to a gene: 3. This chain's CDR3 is CASRLAGGDYNEQFF. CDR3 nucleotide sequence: TGCGCCAGCAGACTAGCGGGGGGCGACTACAATGAGCAGTTCTTC.